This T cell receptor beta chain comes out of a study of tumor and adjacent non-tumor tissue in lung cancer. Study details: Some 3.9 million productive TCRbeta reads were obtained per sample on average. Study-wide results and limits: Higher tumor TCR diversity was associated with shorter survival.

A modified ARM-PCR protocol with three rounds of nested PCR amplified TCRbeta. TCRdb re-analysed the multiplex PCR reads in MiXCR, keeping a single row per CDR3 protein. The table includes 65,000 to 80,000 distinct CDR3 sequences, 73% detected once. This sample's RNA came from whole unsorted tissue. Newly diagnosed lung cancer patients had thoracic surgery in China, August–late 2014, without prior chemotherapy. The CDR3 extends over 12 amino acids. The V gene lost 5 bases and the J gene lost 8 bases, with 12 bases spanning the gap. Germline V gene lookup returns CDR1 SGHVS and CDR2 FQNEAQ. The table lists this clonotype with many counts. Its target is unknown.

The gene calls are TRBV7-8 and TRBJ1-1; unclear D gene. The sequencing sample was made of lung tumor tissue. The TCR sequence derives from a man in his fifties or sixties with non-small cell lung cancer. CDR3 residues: CASSPGVWEAFF. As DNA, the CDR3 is TGTGCCAGCAGCCCCGGGGTTTGGGAAGCTTTCTTT.